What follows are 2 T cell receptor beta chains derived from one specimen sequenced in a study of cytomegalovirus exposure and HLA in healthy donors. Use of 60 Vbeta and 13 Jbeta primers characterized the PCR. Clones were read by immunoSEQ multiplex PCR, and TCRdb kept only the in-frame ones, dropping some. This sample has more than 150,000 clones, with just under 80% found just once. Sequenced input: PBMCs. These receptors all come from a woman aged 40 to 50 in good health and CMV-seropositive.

CDR3 sequence: CASISTVATEAFF. DNA for the CDR3: TGTGCCAGTATCTCCACAGTCGCCACTGAAGCTTTCTTT. The rearrangement uses TRBV19 and TRBJ1-1; D is ambiguous. This CDR3 contains 13 residues. Per germline, CDR1 LNHDA and CDR2 SQIVND (reference sequence). The V end was cut by 7 bases, the J end by 4 bases, with 13 bases between.

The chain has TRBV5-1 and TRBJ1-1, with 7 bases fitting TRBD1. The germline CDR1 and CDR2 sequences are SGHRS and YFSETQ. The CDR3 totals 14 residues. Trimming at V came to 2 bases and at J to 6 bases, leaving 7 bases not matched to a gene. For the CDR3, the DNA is TGCGCCAGCAGCTTCAACAGGGGCCACTCTGAAGCTTTCTTT. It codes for CASSFNRGHSEAFF.